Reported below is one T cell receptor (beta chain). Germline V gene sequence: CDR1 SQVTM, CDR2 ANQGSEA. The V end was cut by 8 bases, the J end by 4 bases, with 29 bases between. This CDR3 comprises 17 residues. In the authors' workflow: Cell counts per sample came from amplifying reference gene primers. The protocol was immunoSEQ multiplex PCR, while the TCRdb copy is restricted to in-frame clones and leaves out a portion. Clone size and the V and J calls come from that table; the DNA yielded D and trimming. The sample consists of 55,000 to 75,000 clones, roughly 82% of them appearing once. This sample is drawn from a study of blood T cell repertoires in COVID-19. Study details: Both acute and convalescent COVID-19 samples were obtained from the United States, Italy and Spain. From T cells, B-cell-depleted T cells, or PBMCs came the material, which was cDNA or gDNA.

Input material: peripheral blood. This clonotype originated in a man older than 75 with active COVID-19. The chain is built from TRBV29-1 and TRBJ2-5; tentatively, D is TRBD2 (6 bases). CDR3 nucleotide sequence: TGCAGCTACCCTTTACATAGCCTTGGGGAGGATCGAGAGACCCAGTACTTC. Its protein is CSYPLHSLGEDRETQYF. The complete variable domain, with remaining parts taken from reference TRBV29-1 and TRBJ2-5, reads SAVISQKPSRDICQRGTSLTIQCQVDSQVTMMFWYRQQPGQSLTLIATANQGSEATYESGFVIDKFPISRPNLTFSTLTVSNMSPEDSSIYLCSYPLHSLGEDRETQYFGPGTRLLVL.